The 3 T cell receptor beta chains below all came from one sample that was sequenced in a study of identifying expanded T cells in peripheral blood. Sequenced by immunoSEQ multiplex PCR; TCRdb stores in-frame clones only, minus some. Of around 80,000 clones listed, approximately 87% are singletons. Sequencing input: blood. These receptors came from a person aged 18 to 75 in good health.

V gene TRBV4-2 combines with J gene TRBJ2-2; tentative D call: TRBD2 (5 bases). V lost 1 base and J 2 bases, leaving 8 bases between the germline ends. The CDR3 has 15 amino acids. Germline lookup yields CDR1 LGHNA and CDR2 YNFKEQ. This CDR3 reads CASSQVGSNTGELFF. Here the CDR3 DNA reads TGTGCCAGCAGCCAAGTTGGGAGCAACACCGGGGAGCTGTTTTTT.

The CDR3, as DNA: TGTGCCAGCATTCCGGGACATGACACCTACGAGCAGTACTTC. Encoded protein: CASIPGHDTYEQYF. The rearrangement uses TRBV28 and TRBJ2-7; TRBD1 might be the D (6 bases). The V gene's germline CDR1 is MDHEN and CDR2 SYDVKM. The CDR3 runs 14 residues. The V end lost 7 bases, the J end lost 2 bases, and 15 bases lay between the germline ends.

V is TRBV13 and J is TRBJ1-3, with D perhaps TRBD1 (5 bases). The germline V and J ends were trimmed by 5 bases and 0 bases, with 20 bases remaining between them. The CDR3 loop spans 18 amino acids. Germline CDR1 and CDR2: PRHDT and FYEKMQ (reference sequence). CDR3 sequence reads: CASSIIVGGVGSGNTIYF. CDR3 coding DNA: TGTGCCAGCAGCATCATCGTGGGAGGGGTCGGCTCTGGAAACACCATATATTTT. Full variable domain (missing parts from reference TRBV13 and TRBJ1-3): AAGVIQSPRHLIKEKRETATLKCYPIPRHDTVYWYQQGPGQDPQFLISFYEKMQSDKGSIPDRFSAQQFSDYHSELNMSSLELGDSALYFCASSIIVGGVGSGNTIYFGEGSWLTVV.